This paragraph covers one T cell receptor (beta chain) sequence. Its specificity is unknown. The germline gives CDR1 SGDLS, CDR2 YYNGEE. The V end was cut by 0 bases, the J end by 0 bases, with 13 bases between. The CDR3 is made up of 17 amino acids. TCRdb passed the 5' RACE reads through MiXCR, listing each CDR3 protein once. In the table there are about 110,000 distinct CDR3 sequences, about 18% of which are singletons. These data are taken from a study of T-cell memory formation after mild COVID-19. About the study: Among the donors, TCR clusters were largely specific to each donor.

Regarding the study as a whole: Contracting clones from day 15 to 85 had balanced CD4/CD8; later expanders favoured CD4+.

The TCR sequence derives from a man younger than 30 who had mild COVID-19 (a few samples of this study predate the infection). Cell type and time point are not known. The chain employs TRBV9 and TRBJ2-4; TRBD2 is a possible D gene (6 bases). The sample comprised PBMCs or a T cell subset sorted from them (not recorded which). The CDR3 bases are TGTGCCAGCAGCGTAGGGGCTAGCGAGCAAGCCAAAAACATTCAGTACTTC. This encodes CASSVGASEQAKNIQYF.